These 25 T cell receptor beta chains were all obtained from the same sample, sequenced in a study of Ad26.COV2.S vaccination and SARS-CoV-2 variants (TCRdb year 2021). The treatment or condition label, as the study defines it: about 20 received Ad26.COV2.S at low or high dose, single or two shots; roughly five received placebo; per-sample allocation not given. Repertoires of vaccine and placebo recipients were sequenced from samples taken on day 63 after the first injection. The library was produced with the immunoSEQ multiplex PCR assay. TCRdb carries this immuneACCESS record with in-frame sequences only. Its versions omit some clonotypes, under half of them owing to an unresolved V gene in the studies checked, with the rest unexplained. This sample has approximately 400,000 clones in its table, and approximately 84% of those were observed once. The ten largest make up about 3.3% of the sample.

The sample consisted of peripheral blood, taken in a trial of Ad26.COV2.S vaccine versus placebo. The receptors derive from a person aged 18-65 years who received the Ad26.COV2.S COVID-19 vaccine or a placebo.

The chain employs TRBV3-1 (or the pseudogene TRBV3-2) and TRBJ2-7, with D uncertain. V lost 6 bases, J lost 1 base, and 10 bases lay in between. This CDR3 is 13 amino acids long. Per germline, CDR1 LGHDT and CDR2 YNNKEL (reference sequence). CDR3 coding DNA: TGTGCCAGCAGAACCGAGAGTTCCTACGAGCAGTACTTC. Translated: CASRTESSYEQYF.

This clone was observed a few times. The rearrangement links TRBV2 to TRBJ1-2; a possible D gene is TRBD1 (6 bases). Germline loops: CDR1 SNHLY, CDR2 FYNNEI. The CDR3 contains 14 residues. With 6 bases removed from V and 5 bases from J, the gap between germline ends came to 16 bases. The CDR3 nucleotides read TGTGCCAGCAGGCTGAGACAGGATCGGTATGGCTACACCTTC. It translates to CASRLRQDRYGYTF.

The J gene is TRBJ2-2, the V gene TRBV12-3 or TRBV12-4; 7 bases map to TRBD2. The CDR3 extends over 13 amino acids. After removal of 7 bases from V and 6 bases from J, the junction contained 5 bases not matched to a gene. The CDR3 DNA follows: TGTGCCAGCAAAAGCGCGGGAGCCGGGGAGCTGTTTTTT. It yields the protein CASKSAGAGELFF.

CDR3 in DNA: TGTGCCAGCAGTTACGGACAGAGCACAGATACGCAGTATTTT. This encodes CASSYGQSTDTQYF. The chain recombines TRBV6-6 with TRBJ2-3; possibly TRBD1 for D (6 bases). The germline V gene encodes CDR1 MNHNY and CDR2 SVGAGI (reference sequence). CDR3 length equals 14 residues. V dropped 2 bases and J dropped 0 bases, with 6 bases sitting between them.

The rearrangement joins TRBV29-1 to TRBJ2-1, with TRBD2 identical over 9 bases. In germline, CDR1 is SQVTM, CDR2 ANQGSEA. This CDR3 is built from 13 residues. V lost 6 bases, J lost 1 base, and 1 base stayed unmatched. The CDR3 loop is CSVAGGSYNEQFF. The CDR3 bases are TGCAGCGTGGCGGGAGGGTCCTACAATGAGCAGTTCTTC.

V gene TRBV30 combines with J gene TRBJ2-7; no definite D call. Germline V gene data show CDR1 as GTSNPN and CDR2 as SVGIG (reference sequence). This CDR3 region has 11 residues. The V end was cut by 1 base, the J end by 3 bases, with 4 bases between. CDR3 amino acids: CAWSGNYEQYF. The CDR3 DNA is TGTGCCTGGAGTGGAAACTACGAGCAGTACTTC. The complete variable domain, with remaining parts taken from reference TRBV30 and TRBJ2-7, reads SQTIHQWPATLVQPVGSPLSLECTVEGTSNPNLYWYRQAAGRGLQLLFYSVGIGQISSEVPQNLSASRPQDRQFILSSKKLLLSDSGFYLCAWSGNYEQYFGPGTRLTVT.

V is TRBV5-1 and J is TRBJ2-2, with D perhaps matching TRBD2 (5 bases). Germline lookup yields CDR1 SGHRS and CDR2 YFSETQ. The CDR3 extends over 14 amino acids. The V gene lost 5 bases and the J gene lost 4 bases, with 12 bases spanning the gap. This CDR3 reads CASRGRGSTGELFF. CDR3 in DNA: TGCGCCAGCAGAGGTCGAGGGAGCACCGGGGAGCTGTTTTTT.

This chain joins TRBV3-1 (or the pseudogene TRBV3-2) and TRBJ2-7; D gene ambiguous. The germline CDR1 and CDR2 sequences are LGHDT and YNNKEL (reference sequence). CDR3 length: 13 amino acids. V was shortened by 1 base and J by 5 bases, with 9 bases between the two germline ends. CDR3 region: CASSQVGLNEQYF. The CDR3 nucleotides are TGTGCCAGCAGCCAAGTCGGTTTAAACGAGCAGTACTTC.

V and J are TRBV5-6 and TRBJ2-7, with 8 positions matching TRBD1. Trimming removed 2 bases from V and 3 bases from J; junction bases left unmatched: 19. CDR3 length: 19 residues. Germline CDR1 SGHDT, CDR2 YYEEEE. The CDR3 loop reads CASSLSVPRQGIAYYEQYF. CDR3 nucleotide sequence: TGTGCCAGCAGCTTATCTGTGCCGAGACAGGGGATAGCTTACTACGAGCAGTACTTC.

The chain uses TRBV14 and TRBJ2-5, with TRBD1 as a possible D gene (5 bases). Germline CDR1 reads SGHDN; CDR2 reads FVKESK. Trimming stripped 2 bases from V and 3 bases from J, with 13 bases between. This CDR3 is built from 15 residues. CDR3: CASSQPGAKEETQYF. The DNA of the CDR3 is TGTGCCAGCAGCCAACCTGGGGCAAAAGAAGAGACCCAGTACTTC.

The V gene is TRBV11-2, the J gene TRBJ2-3; D remains ambiguous. The CDR3 is 16 amino acids. Trimming shortened V by 2 bases and J by 0 bases, and 12 bases separated the two germline ends. Germline V gives CDR1 SGHAT, CDR2 FQNNGV. The CDR3 region has the DNA TGTGCCAGCAGCTTACCGGGCCGGTCTAGCACAGATACGCAGTATTTT. As protein: CASSLPGRSSTDTQYF.

The V gene is TRBV5-6, the J gene TRBJ1-2, with TRBD1 as a possible D gene (6 bases). The CDR3 contains 15 residues. In germline, CDR1 is SGHDT, CDR2 YYEEEE. Trimming shortened V by 4 bases and J by 5 bases, and 18 bases separated the two germline ends. The DNA for the CDR3 is TGTGCCAGCAGCCAATACCGGACAGCGTCTTATGGCTACACCTTC. As protein: CASSQYRTASYGYTF. Full variable domain (missing parts from reference TRBV5-6 and TRBJ1-2): DAGVTQSPTHLIKTRGQQVTLRCSPKSGHDTVSWYQQALGQGPQFIFQYYEEEERQRGNFPDRFSGHQFPNYSSELNVNALLLGDSALYLCASSQYRTASYGYTFGSGTRLTVV.

The CDR3 region is CASSGRSSGNTIYF. The CDR3 DNA reads TGTGCCAGCAGCGGGAGGTCCTCTGGAAACACCATATATTTT. The chain couples TRBV7-2 to TRBJ1-3; D is unclear. V lost 5 bases and J 0 bases, leaving 8 bases between the germline ends. The CDR3 spans 14 residues. The V gene's germline CDR1 is SGHTA and CDR2 FQGNSA.

The CDR3 here is CATSRGSGGYTF. The CDR3 DNA reads TGTGCCACCAGTCGGGGATCGGGAGGCTACACCTTC. The chain is built from TRBV24-1 and TRBJ1-2; D is undetermined. CDR1 and CDR2 from the germline V gene are KGHDR and SFDVKD. This CDR3 is 12 amino acids long. Between the trimmed V and J ends, which lost 6 bases and 8 bases, there was a span of 12 bases.

The chain employs TRBV19 and TRBJ2-7; no clear D gene. Germline V gene lookup returns CDR1 LNHDA and CDR2 SQIVND (reference sequence). The CDR3 length is 12 residues. Trimming shortened V by 8 bases and J by 0 bases, and 8 bases separated the two germline ends. As DNA, the CDR3 is TGTGCCAGTGGAAACAGCTCCTACGAGCAGTACTTC. This sequence encodes CASGNSSYEQYF.

This clone came up a few times. V and J are TRBV10-3 and TRBJ2-7, with D perhaps TRBD1 (7 bases). CDR3 length equals 13 residues. Per germline, CDR1 ENHRY and CDR2 SYGVKD. V was clipped by 4 bases and J by 5 bases, with 12 bases between them. The CDR3 DNA reads TGTGCCATCAGTGGCGGGACAGCCAACGAGCAGTACTTC. This sequence encodes CAISGGTANEQYF.

In this sample, this clone turned up once. The chain employs TRBV30 and TRBJ1-5; tentative D call: TRBD1 (5 bases). V lost 4 bases, J lost 4 bases, and 11 bases lay in between. Germline CDR1 reads GTSNPN; CDR2 reads SVGIG (reference sequence). This CDR3 spans 13 amino acids. The CDR3 sequence is CAWTLGGNQPQHF. In nucleotides, the CDR3 is TGTGCCTGGACCCTCGGGGGGAATCAGCCCCAGCATTTT.

With respect to this clone: Other DNA variants within this sample encode the same CDR3. CDR3 loop: CASSQAYEQYF. The CDR3 DNA sequence: TGTGCCAGCAGCCAGGCGTACGAGCAGTACTTC. This chain uses TRBV6-2 or TRBV6-3 with TRBJ2-7; D ambiguous. The CDR3 is 11 amino acids. Germline V CDR1 and CDR2: MNHEY, SVGEGT. Trimming shortened V by 6 bases and J by 4 bases, and 7 bases separated the two germline ends.

The rearrangement links TRBV7-2 to TRBJ2-7; D gene uncertain. Germline assignment: CDR1 SGHTA and CDR2 FQGNSA. V dropped 7 bases and J dropped 0 bases, with 10 bases sitting between them. The CDR3 runs 13 residues. The CDR3 nucleotides are TGTGCCAGCAAGGAGAGTGCCTCCTACGAGCAGTACTTC. This sequence encodes CASKESASYEQYF. The full variable domain, completed using reference TRBV7-2 and TRBJ2-7, is GAGVSQSPSNKVTEKGKDVELRCDPISGHTALYWYRQSLGQGLEFLIYFQGNSAPDKSGLPSDRFSAERTGGSVSTLTIQRTQQEDSAVYLCASKESASYEQYFGPGTRLTVT.

This chain uses TRBV27 with TRBJ2-5; no clear D. The germline V gene has CDR1 MNHEY and CDR2 SMNVEV (reference sequence). Trimming removed 2 bases from V and 0 bases from J, with 7 bases in between. This CDR3 spans 14 amino acids. CDR3 protein: CASSLNPYQETQYF. CDR3 coding DNA: TGTGCCAGCAGTTTAAACCCTTACCAAGAGACCCAGTACTTC.

The chain couples TRBV7-9 to TRBJ2-3, with D unresolved. Germline V gene lookup returns CDR1 SEHNR and CDR2 FQNEAQ (reference sequence). The CDR3 has 15 residues. V was cut by 1 base and J by 6 bases, with 14 bases left in between. The CDR3 protein is CASSLVESPPDTQYF. The CDR3 bases are TGTGCCAGCAGCTTAGTCGAGTCCCCGCCGGATACGCAGTATTTT.

This clone was seen just once. The gene calls are TRBV6-5 and TRBJ2-3, with 7 bases lining up with TRBD1. This CDR3 is 15 amino acids long. The junction had 10 bases not matched to a gene; V was cut back by 5 bases and J by 5 bases. From germline, CDR1 is MNHEY and CDR2 SVGAGI. CDR3 coding DNA: TGTGCCAGCAGTCTACTAGGGGGCCGGGGAGATACGCAGTATTTT. This translates into CASSLLGGRGDTQYF.

This clone was counted between two and nine times. This chain uses TRBV2 with TRBJ2-7, with D tentatively TRBD2 (6 bases). The germline V gene encodes CDR1 SNHLY and CDR2 FYNNEI. The CDR3 covers 15 residues. Trimming stripped 1 base from V and 2 bases from J, with 12 bases between. The CDR3 nucleotides read TGTGCCAGCAGTGAAGGGAGGGCAGTTCCCTACGAGCAGTACTTC. Protein: CASSEGRAVPYEQYF.

This chain uses TRBV5-1 with TRBJ2-3; 11 positions match TRBD2. CDR1 and CDR2 (germline): SGHRS, YFSETQ. After removal of 3 bases from V and 5 bases from J, the junction contained 2 bases not matched to a gene. CDR3 size: 14 residues. CDR3 bases: TGCGCCAGCAGCTCCGGGACTAGCGGAGATACGCAGTATTTT. Protein sequence: CASSSGTSGDTQYF.

The V and J genes are TRBV29-1 and TRBJ1-2; the D is unclear. There are 11 residues in the CDR3. CDR1 SQVTM and CDR2 ANQGSEA come from the germline V gene. V gave up 4 bases and J gave up 4 bases, with 7 bases separating them. The CDR3 sequence: CSVATAYGYTF. The CDR3 region has the DNA TGCAGCGTTGCAACAGCCTATGGCTACACCTTC.